What follows describes a single T cell receptor (beta chain). Original data processing: Using reference gene primer amplification, nucleated cell counts were estimated. Some clones are missing from TCRdb's copy, which holds only in-frame ones; the method was immunoSEQ multiplex PCR. Clonal size and the V and J genes are those of that table, whereas D and trimming came from the DNA. Of 430,000 or so clones listed, 88% are singletons. The CDR3 is 14 residues long. Germline assignment: CDR1 MNHEY and CDR2 SVGAGI. Trimming took off 5 bases at V and 3 bases at J, with 14 bases between the two ends. This record comes from a study of blood T cell repertoires in COVID-19. Participant age was roughly 18 to 100 years, and participants resided in about two dozen US areas. Cohort 3 donors counted as recovered after two negative PCRs, clearance, or resolved symptoms.

V gene TRBV6-5 combines with J gene TRBJ2-7; D remains unclear. This clonotype was sampled from a woman between 40 and 55 years old who had recovered from COVID-19. The sequenced sample was PBMCs or T cells enriched from blood (not recorded which). The CDR3 loop reads CASSLAVLNYEQYF. CDR3 sequence (DNA): TGTGCCAGCAGTCTGGCGGTTTTAAACTACGAGCAGTACTTC.